What follows are 19 T cell receptor beta chains derived from one specimen sequenced in a study of Ad26.COV2.S vaccination and SARS-CoV-2 variants. The repertoire was sequenced with immunoSEQ multiplex PCR; TCRdb's copy has only in-frame clones and lacks some. The profile shows 300,000 to 400,000 clones, about 88% of them singletons. Treatment in this sample: about 20 received Ad26.COV2.S at low or high dose, single or two shots; a few received placebo; per-sample allocation not given. Each sample was drawn 63 days after the first injection (of vaccine or placebo). The sample here was peripheral blood, taken in a trial of Ad26.COV2.S vaccine versus placebo. These receptors were taken from a person aged 18-60 years who received the Ad26.COV2.S COVID-19 vaccine or a placebo.

The chain links TRBV7-2 to TRBJ2-7, with TRBD2 matching 14 bases. This CDR3 is 15 amino acids long. V gave up 6 bases and J gave up 7 bases; unmatched junction bases: 8. CDR1 SGHTA and CDR2 FQGNSA come from the germline V gene. The CDR3 here is CASSQGGLAGEEQYF. CDR3 nucleotide sequence: TGTGCCAGCAGTCAGGGGGGACTAGCGGGAGAAGAGCAGTACTTC.

The chain carries TRBV4-1 and TRBJ2-2, with 8 positions matching TRBD2. The CDR3 extends over 14 amino acids. J was trimmed by 6 bases and V by 4 bases; bases with no gene match: 4. The germline V gene encodes CDR1 MGHRA and CDR2 YSYEKL. The CDR3 protein is CASSPRLASGELFF. The CDR3 bases are TGCGCCAGCAGCCCCCGACTAGCGTCCGGGGAGCTGTTTTTT.

This chain connects TRBV5-6 to TRBJ2-3, with 11 bases lining up with TRBD2. CDR1 and CDR2 from the germline V gene are SGHDT and YYEEEE. V shed 0 bases, J shed 1 base, and the junction held 4 bases outside the gene matches. The CDR3 runs to 17 residues. CDR3: CASSLGLAGKGTDTQYF. The CDR3 DNA reads TGTGCCAGCAGCTTGGGACTAGCGGGGAAAGGCACAGATACGCAGTATTTT. Variable domain in full (rest from reference TRBV5-6 and TRBJ2-3): DAGVTQSPTHLIKTRGQQVTLRCSPKSGHDTVSWYQQALGQGPQFIFQYYEEEERQRGNFPDRFSGHQFPNYSSELNVNALLLGDSALYLCASSLGLAGKGTDTQYFGPGTRLTVL.

The chain carries TRBV15 and TRBJ1-5, with TRBD1 as a possible D gene (5 bases). The V end was cut by 0 bases, the J end by 4 bases, with 16 bases between. Germline CDR1 reads LNHNV; CDR2 reads YYDKDF (reference sequence). This CDR3 spans 17 amino acids. CDR3 nucleotide sequence: TGTGCCACCAGCAGAGATTGGGGCCCCACTGCAAATCAGCCCCAGCATTTT. Protein: CATSRDWGPTANQPQHF.

J is TRBJ1-1 and V is TRBV30, with D maybe TRBD1 (6 bases). The CDR3 length is 15 residues. CDR1 is GTSNPN and CDR2 is SVGIG in the germline V gene (reference sequence). The germline V and J ends were trimmed by 4 bases and 1 base, with 16 bases remaining between them. CDR3 coding DNA: TGTGCCTGGACCGCGATGGGGGGGCCGAACACTGAAGCTTTCTTT. It specifies CAWTAMGGPNTEAFF.

V usage is TRBV12-5 and J usage is TRBJ1-3, with D possibly TRBD1 on 5 matching bases. The CDR3 consists of 15 residues. V gave up 1 base and J gave up 8 bases, with 15 bases separating them. Germline V gene sequence: CDR1 LGHNT, CDR2 FRNRAP. The CDR3 loop reads CASGLDRGEVDTIYF. The CDR3, as DNA: TGTGCTAGTGGTTTGGACCGGGGGGAGGTTGACACCATATATTTT.

V and J are TRBV5-5 and TRBJ1-4, with a weak D call TRBD1 (5 bases). Trimming shortened V by 3 bases and J by 4 bases, and 16 bases separated the two germline ends. Germline V CDR1 and CDR2: SGHKS, YYEKEE (reference sequence). CDR3 length equals 16 residues. CDR3 residues: CASSWGGAENNEKLFF. The DNA for the CDR3 is TGTGCCAGCAGCTGGGGAGGGGCAGAGAATAATGAAAAACTGTTTTTT.

V is TRBV11-2 and J is TRBJ2-7; D not certain. The ends were cut back, 5 bases at V and 3 bases at J, with 14 bases in the middle. The CDR3 runs to 14 residues. From germline, CDR1 is SGHAT and CDR2 FQNNGV. The DNA for the CDR3 is TGTGCCAGCAGCCCCATCGGGCCTGTCTACGAGCAGTACTTC. It yields the protein CASSPIGPVYEQYF.

This clone turned up a few times. The chain combines TRBV19 with TRBJ2-7; no definite D call. The CDR3 is made up of 13 amino acids. The V gene's germline CDR1 is LNHDA and CDR2 SQIVND (reference sequence). V was pared by 3 bases and J by 3 bases, with 9 bases between. CDR3 sequence: CASSIASNYEQYF. The CDR3, as DNA: TGTGCCAGTAGTATTGCTTCCAACTACGAGCAGTACTTC.

This clone came up a few times. V is TRBV4-3 and J is TRBJ2-1; D could derive from TRBD1 or TRBD2 (5 bases each). The CDR3 loop spans 15 amino acids. The germline V and J ends were trimmed by 2 bases and 9 bases, with 17 bases remaining between them. Germline CDR1 is LGHNA and CDR2 is YSLEER. CDR3: CASSQLGPGYGEQFF. The DNA for the CDR3 is TGCGCCAGCAGCCAATTGGGACCAGGTTACGGTGAGCAGTTCTTC.

As regards this clone: At one boundary the junction diverges from the germline segment, which might be a read error. CDR3 amino acids: CASSQRQGQGTQYF. The CDR3 nucleotides are TGTGCCAGCAGCCAGCGGCAGGGGCAAGGGACCCAGTACTTC. V usage is TRBV11-3 and J usage is TRBJ2-5; TRBD1 is a possible D gene (6 bases). Germline V gene lookup returns CDR1 SGHNT and CDR2 YENEEA. The CDR3 runs to 14 residues.

This clone was found once. The J gene is TRBJ2-3, the V gene TRBV2; D perhaps matches TRBD1 (5 bases). Trimming stripped 11 bases from V and 0 bases from J, with 24 bases between. The CDR3 is 17 residues long. The germline gives CDR1 SNHLY, CDR2 FYNNEI. DNA of the CDR3: TGTGCCGATAATGCCAGGGCCTCGCTATCTAGCACAGATACGCAGTATTTT. Translated: CADNARASLSSTDTQYF.

V usage is TRBV3-1 (or the pseudogene TRBV3-2) and J usage is TRBJ1-6, with no clear D. CDR3 size: 16 residues. V lost 0 bases, J lost 11 bases, and 17 bases lay in between. CDR1 is LGHDT, CDR2 YNNKEL, per germline (reference sequence). CDR3 DNA: TGTGCCAGCAGCCAAGAAAGCCGCGGGGAGGGTCCACCCCTCCACTTT. Residues: CASSQESRGEGPPLHF.

The rearrangement joins TRBV6-5 to TRBJ1-4; TRBD1 is a possible D gene (5 bases). The germline gives CDR1 MNHEY, CDR2 SVGAGI. The CDR3 is 15 residues long. The germline V and J ends were trimmed by 0 bases and 8 bases, with 13 bases remaining between them. CDR3 nucleotide sequence: TGTGCCAGCAGTTACTCGGGGGGACCTGGGGAAAAACTGTTTTTT. Translating gives CASSYSGGPGEKLFF.

The rearrangement links TRBV18 to TRBJ2-1; 7 positions match TRBD1. The CDR3 has 16 amino acids. J was trimmed by 6 bases and V by 3 bases; bases with no gene match: 11. The V gene's germline CDR1 is KGHSH and CDR2 LQKENI. CDR3 DNA: TGTGCCAGCTCACCTCGGACAGGCCGAACCCTCAATGAGCAGTTCTTC. This translates into CASSPRTGRTLNEQFF.

The rearrangement uses TRBV7-9 and TRBJ2-1, with 10 positions matching TRBD1. The V segment lost 2 bases and the J segment 8 bases; nucleotides outside the gene matches: 6. This CDR3 has 15 amino acids. Germline V lookup: CDR1 SEHNR, CDR2 FQNEAQ (reference sequence). This CDR3 reads CASSLKGQGPHEQFF. For the CDR3, the DNA is TGTGCCAGCAGCTTAAAGGGACAGGGGCCCCATGAGCAGTTCTTC.

A note on this clone: Other DNA variants within this sample encode the same CDR3. The chain combines TRBV27 with TRBJ2-7; D is uncertain. This CDR3 contains 12 residues. CDR1 and CDR2 from the germline V gene are MNHEY and SMNVEV (reference sequence). V lost 2 bases and J 3 bases, leaving 5 bases between the germline ends. DNA of the CDR3: TGTGCCAGCAGTTTACCTGGCTACGAGCAGTACTTC. It yields the protein CASSLPGYEQYF.

V is TRBV18 and J is TRBJ1-4; D is perhaps TRBD1 (5 bases). V was shortened by 4 bases and J by 5 bases, with 5 bases between the two germline ends. Germline V gene sequence: CDR1 KGHSH, CDR2 LQKENI. The CDR3 extends over 12 amino acids. The CDR3 DNA reads TGTGCCAGCTCACGGGGGAATGAAAAACTGTTTTTT. Protein product: CASSRGNEKLFF.

This clone was seen ten or more times. The V call is TRBV25-1, the J call TRBJ2-7; 8 positions agree with TRBD2. Losses at the gene ends were 4 bases for V and 2 bases for J; bases not matched to a gene: 7. Looked up from germline, CDR1 is MGHDK and CDR2 is SYGVNS. This CDR3 spans 15 amino acids. The CDR3 bases are TGTGCCAGCAGTGGTCGTGGTAGCGGGGCCTACGAGCAGTACTTC. It specifies CASSGRGSGAYEQYF.